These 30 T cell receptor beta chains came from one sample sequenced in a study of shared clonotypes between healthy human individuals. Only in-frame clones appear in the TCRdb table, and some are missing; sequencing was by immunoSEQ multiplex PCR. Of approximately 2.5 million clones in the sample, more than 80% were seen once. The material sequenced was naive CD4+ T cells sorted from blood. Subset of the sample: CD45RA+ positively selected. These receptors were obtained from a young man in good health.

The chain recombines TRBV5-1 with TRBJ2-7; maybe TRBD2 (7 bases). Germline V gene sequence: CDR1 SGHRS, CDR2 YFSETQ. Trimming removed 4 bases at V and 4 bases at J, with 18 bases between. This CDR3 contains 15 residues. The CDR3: CASSPGPGGVYEQYF. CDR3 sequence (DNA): TGCGCCAGCAGCCCCGGTCCGGGGGGCGTTTACGAGCAGTACTTC.

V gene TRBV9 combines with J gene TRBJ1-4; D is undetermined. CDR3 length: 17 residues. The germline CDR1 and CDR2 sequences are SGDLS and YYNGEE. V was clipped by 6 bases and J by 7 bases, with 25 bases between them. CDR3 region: CASKPTWRVIPCEKLFF. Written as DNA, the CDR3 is TGTGCCAGCAAGCCCACCTGGAGAGTCATTCCCTGTGAAAAACTGTTTTTT.

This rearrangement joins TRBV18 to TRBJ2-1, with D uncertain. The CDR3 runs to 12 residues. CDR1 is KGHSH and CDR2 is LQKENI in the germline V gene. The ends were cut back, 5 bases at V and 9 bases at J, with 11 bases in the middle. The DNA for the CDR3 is TGTGCCAGCTCAGGGTTGGGTGGTGAGCAGTTCTTC. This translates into CASSGLGGEQFF.

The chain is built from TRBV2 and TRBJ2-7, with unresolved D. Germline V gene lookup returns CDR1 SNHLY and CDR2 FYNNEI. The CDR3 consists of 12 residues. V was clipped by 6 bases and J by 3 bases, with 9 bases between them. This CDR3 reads CASRATGYEQYF. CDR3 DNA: TGTGCCAGCAGGGCCACGGGCTACGAGCAGTACTTC.

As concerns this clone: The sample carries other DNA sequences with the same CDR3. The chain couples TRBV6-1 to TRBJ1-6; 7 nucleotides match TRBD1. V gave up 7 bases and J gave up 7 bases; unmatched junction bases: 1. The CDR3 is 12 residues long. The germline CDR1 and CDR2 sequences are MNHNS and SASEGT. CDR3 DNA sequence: TGTGCCAGCAACAGGGGCAATTCACCCCTCCACTTT. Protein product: CASNRGNSPLHF.

The CDR3, as DNA: TGTGCCAGCAGCCAATCCGTGCAGATACGACAGCCCCAGCATTTT. This gives the protein CASSQSVQIRQPQHF. The V and J genes are TRBV16 and TRBJ1-5; D is uncertain. Germline V gene lookup returns CDR1 KGHSY and CDR2 FQNENV. V was clipped by 0 bases and J by 7 bases, with 13 bases between them. The length of the CDR3 is 15 residues.

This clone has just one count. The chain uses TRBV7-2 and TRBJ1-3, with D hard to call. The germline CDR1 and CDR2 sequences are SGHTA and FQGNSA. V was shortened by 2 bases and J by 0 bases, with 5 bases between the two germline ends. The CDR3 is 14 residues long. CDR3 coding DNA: TGTGCCAGCAGCTTATGGAACTCTGGAAACACCATATATTTT. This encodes CASSLWNSGNTIYF.

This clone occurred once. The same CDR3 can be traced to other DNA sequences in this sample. The CDR3 loop reads CASSFSGQNTEAFF. CDR3 DNA: TGCGCCAGCAGCTTCTCCGGCCAGAACACTGAAGCTTTCTTT. The chain links TRBV5-1 to TRBJ1-1; D call uncertain. The CDR3 contains 14 residues. V lost 2 bases, J lost 1 base, and 9 bases lay in between. Germline CDR1 and CDR2: SGHRS and YFSETQ.

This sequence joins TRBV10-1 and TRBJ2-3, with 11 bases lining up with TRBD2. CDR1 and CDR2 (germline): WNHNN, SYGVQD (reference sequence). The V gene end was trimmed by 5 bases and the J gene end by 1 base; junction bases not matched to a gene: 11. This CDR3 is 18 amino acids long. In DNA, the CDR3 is TGCGCCAGCAGTCCCGGAAAGCTAGCGGGAGGCGGCACAGATACGCAGTATTTT. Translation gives CASSPGKLAGGGTDTQYF.

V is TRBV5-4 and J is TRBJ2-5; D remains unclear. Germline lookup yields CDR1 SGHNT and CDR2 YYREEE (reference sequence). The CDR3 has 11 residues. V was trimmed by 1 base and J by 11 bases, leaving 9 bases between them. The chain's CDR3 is CASSLSVEQYF. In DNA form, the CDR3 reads TGTGCCAGCAGCTTGTCTGTGGAGCAGTACTTC.

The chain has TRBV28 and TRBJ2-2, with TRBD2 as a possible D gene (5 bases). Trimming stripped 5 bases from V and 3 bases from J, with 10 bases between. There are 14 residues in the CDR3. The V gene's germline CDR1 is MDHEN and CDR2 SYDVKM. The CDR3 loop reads CASSRGSDTGELFF. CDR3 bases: TGTGCCAGCAGTCGAGGGAGCGACACCGGGGAGCTGTTTTTT.

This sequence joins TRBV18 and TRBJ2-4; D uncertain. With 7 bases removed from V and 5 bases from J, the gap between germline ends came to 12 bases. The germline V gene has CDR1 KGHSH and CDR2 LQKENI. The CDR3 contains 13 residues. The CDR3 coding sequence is TGTGCCAGCTTAGACCTACGAGAAAACATTCAGTACTTC. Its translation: CASLDLRENIQYF.

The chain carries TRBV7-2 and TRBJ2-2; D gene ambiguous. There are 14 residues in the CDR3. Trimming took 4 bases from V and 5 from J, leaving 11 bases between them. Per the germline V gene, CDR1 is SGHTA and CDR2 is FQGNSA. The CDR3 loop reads CASSSGLGTGELFF. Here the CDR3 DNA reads TGTGCCAGCAGCTCGGGTCTAGGAACCGGGGAGCTGTTTTTT.

The CDR3 nucleotides are TGTGCCAGCAACCCCCTGGGCGGGAGAACGGAGTTCTTC. Protein: CASNPLGGRTEFF. The V call is TRBV2, the J call TRBJ2-1, with 7 bases that match TRBD2. Germline CDR1 reads SNHLY; CDR2 reads FYNNEI. Losses at the gene ends were 7 bases for V and 14 bases for J; bases not matched to a gene: 14. The length of the CDR3 is 13 residues. Full variable domain (remainder filled in from reference TRBV2 and TRBJ2-1): EPEVTQTPSHQVTQMGQEVILRCVPISNHLYFYWYRQILGQKVEFLVSFYNNEISEKSEIFDDQFSVERPDGSNFTLKIRSTKLEDSAMYFCASNPLGGRTEFFGPGTRLTVL.

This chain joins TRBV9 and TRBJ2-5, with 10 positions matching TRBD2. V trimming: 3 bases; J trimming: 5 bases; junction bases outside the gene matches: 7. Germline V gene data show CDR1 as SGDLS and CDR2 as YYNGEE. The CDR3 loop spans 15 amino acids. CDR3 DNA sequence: TGTGCCAGCAGCGCTTTAGCGGGAGGTAGGGAGACCCAGTACTTC. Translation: CASSALAGGRETQYF.

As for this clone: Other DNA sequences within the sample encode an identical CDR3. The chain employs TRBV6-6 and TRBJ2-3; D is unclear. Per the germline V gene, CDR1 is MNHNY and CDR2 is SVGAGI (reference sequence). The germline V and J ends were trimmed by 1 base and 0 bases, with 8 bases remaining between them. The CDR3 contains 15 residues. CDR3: CASSYYSQSTDTQYF. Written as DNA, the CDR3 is TGTGCCAGCAGTTACTACAGCCAGAGCACAGATACGCAGTATTTT.

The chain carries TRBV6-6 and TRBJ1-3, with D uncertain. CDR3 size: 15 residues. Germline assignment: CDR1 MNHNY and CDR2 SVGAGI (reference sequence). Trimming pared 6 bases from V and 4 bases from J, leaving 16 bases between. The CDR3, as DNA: TGTGCCAGCAGCCCCCCACGGGAGAGAGGAAACACCATATATTTT. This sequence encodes CASSPPRERGNTIYF.

The CDR3 sequence: CSTADGIDTQYF. In nucleotides, the CDR3 is TGCAGCACTGCTGATGGGATAGATACGCAGTATTTT. This chain connects TRBV29-1 to TRBJ2-3; the D is unclear. CDR1 is SQVTM, CDR2 ANQGSEA, per germline. V lost 8 bases and J lost 5, with 14 bases in between. This CDR3 has 12 amino acids.

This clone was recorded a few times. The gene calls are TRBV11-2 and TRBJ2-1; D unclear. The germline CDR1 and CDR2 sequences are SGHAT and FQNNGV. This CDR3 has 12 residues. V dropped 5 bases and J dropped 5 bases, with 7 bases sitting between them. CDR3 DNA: TGTGCCAGCAGCCCGACTCACAATGAGCAGTTCTTC. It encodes CASSPTHNEQFF.

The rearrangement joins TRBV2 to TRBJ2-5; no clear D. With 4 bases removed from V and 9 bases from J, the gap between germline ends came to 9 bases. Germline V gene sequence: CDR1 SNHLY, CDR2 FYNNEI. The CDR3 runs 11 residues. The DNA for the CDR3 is TGTGCCAGCAGTGTCCAGCTGGCCCAGTACTTC. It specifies CASSVQLAQYF.

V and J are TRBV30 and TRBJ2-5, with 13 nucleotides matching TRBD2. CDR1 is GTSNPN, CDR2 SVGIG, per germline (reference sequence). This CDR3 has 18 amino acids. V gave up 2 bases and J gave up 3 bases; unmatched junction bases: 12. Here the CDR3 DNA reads TGTGCCTGGAGTCGGGGCTGGACTAGCGGGGGAAATGAAGAGACCCAGTACTTC. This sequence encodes CAWSRGWTSGGNEETQYF.

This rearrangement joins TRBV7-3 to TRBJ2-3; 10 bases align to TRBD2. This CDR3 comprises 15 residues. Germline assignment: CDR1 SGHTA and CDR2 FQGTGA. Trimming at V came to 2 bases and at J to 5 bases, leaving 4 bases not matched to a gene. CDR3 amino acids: CASSLQLAGIDTQYF. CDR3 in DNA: TGTGCCAGCAGCTTACAACTAGCGGGGATAGATACGCAGTATTTT. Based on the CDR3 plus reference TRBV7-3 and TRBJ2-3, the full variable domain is GAGVSQTPSNKVTEKGKYVELRCDPISGHTALYWYRQSLGQGPEFLIYFQGTGAADDSGLPNDRFFAVRPEGSVSTLKIQRTERGDSAVYLCASSLQLAGIDTQYFGPGTRLTVL.

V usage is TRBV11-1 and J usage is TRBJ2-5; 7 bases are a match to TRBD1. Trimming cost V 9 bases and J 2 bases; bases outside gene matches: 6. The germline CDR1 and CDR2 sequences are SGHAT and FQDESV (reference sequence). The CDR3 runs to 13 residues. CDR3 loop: CASTRDRQETQYF. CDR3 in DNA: TGTGCCAGTACCCGGGACAGACAAGAGACCCAGTACTTC.

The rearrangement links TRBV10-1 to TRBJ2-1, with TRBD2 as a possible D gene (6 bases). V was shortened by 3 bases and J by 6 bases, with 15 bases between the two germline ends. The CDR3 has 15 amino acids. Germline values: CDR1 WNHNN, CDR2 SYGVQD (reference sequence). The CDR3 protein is CASSESAGRPNEQFF. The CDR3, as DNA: TGCGCCAGCAGTGAATCGGCAGGGAGGCCCAATGAGCAGTTCTTC.

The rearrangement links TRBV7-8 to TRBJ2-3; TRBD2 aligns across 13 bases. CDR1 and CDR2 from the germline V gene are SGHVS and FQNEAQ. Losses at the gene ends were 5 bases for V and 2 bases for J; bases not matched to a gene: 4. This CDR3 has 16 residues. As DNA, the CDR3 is TGTGCCAGCAGCACGGGACTAGCGGGATCCACAGATACGCAGTATTTT. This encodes CASSTGLAGSTDTQYF. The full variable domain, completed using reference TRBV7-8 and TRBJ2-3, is GAGVSQSPRYKVAKRGQDVALRCDPISGHVSLFWYQQALGQGPEFLTYFQNEAQLDKSGLPSDRFFAERPEGSVSTLKIQRTQQEDSAVYLCASSTGLAGSTDTQYFGPGTRLTVL.

The CDR3 bases are TGTGCCAGCAGCTTAGGGGCGGTTGGCGGGGAGCTGTTTTTT. It translates to CASSLGAVGGELFF. The rearrangement links TRBV7-2 to TRBJ2-2; D ambiguous. The V and J ends lost 1 base and 7 bases respectively, with 10 bases between them. Germline V gene lookup returns CDR1 SGHTA and CDR2 FQGNSA. The CDR3 totals 14 residues.

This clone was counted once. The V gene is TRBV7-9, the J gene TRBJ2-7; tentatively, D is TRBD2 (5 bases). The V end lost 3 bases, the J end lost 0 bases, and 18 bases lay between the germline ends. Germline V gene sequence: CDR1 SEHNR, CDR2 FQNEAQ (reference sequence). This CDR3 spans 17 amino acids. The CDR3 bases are TGTGCCAGCAGCTTCACCCCCAGAGGGCAGTACTCCTACGAGCAGTACTTC. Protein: CASSFTPRGQYSYEQYF.

CDR3 coding DNA: TGTGCCAGCGGCTCCCGGGACAGGGTGACAGATACGCAGTATTTT. Protein sequence: CASGSRDRVTDTQYF. The chain recombines TRBV6-5 with TRBJ2-3; TRBD1 agrees at 9 bases. The germline V gene encodes CDR1 MNHEY and CDR2 SVGAGI. J gave up 3 bases and V 8 bases, and 9 bases lay outside the gene matches. There are 15 residues in the CDR3.

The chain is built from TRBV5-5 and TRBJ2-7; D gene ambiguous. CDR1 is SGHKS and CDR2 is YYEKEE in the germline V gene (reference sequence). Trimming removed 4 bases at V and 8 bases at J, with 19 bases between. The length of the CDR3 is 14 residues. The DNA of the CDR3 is TGTGCCAGCAGCCGTATCGTTCCCCCCCAACAGCAGTACTTC. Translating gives CASSRIVPPQQQYF.

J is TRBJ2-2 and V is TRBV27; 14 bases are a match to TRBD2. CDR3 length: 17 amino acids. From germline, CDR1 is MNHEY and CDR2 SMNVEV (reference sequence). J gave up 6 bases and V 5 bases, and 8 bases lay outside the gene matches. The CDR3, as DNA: TGTGCCAGCAGTACGGGGGGACTAGCGGGAGTTGCCGGGGAGCTGTTTTTT. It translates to CASSTGGLAGVAGELFF.